The source of this T cell receptor (beta chain) is a study of control samples from healthy donors and cancer patients. This clone was seen only once. Some clones are missing from TCRdb's copy, which holds only in-frame ones; the method was immunoSEQ multiplex PCR. The sample has roughly 130,000 clones, approximately 91% seen once. This CDR3 spans 16 amino acids. Germline lookup yields CDR1 LGHDT and CDR2 YNNKEL (reference sequence). V gave up 3 bases and J gave up 4 bases, with 13 bases separating them. This TCR came from a woman in her twenties or thirties in good health. The sequenced sample consisted of blood. The chain has TRBV3-1 (or the pseudogene TRBV3-2) and TRBJ1-6, with D possibly being TRBD1 (6 bases). The CDR3 DNA reads TGTGCCAGCAGCCACGAGGGGGTCATGTATAATTCACCCCTCCACTTT. It specifies CASSHEGVMYNSPLHF.